A single T cell receptor beta chain is shown here with its context. The data were taken from a study of cytomegalovirus exposure and HLA in healthy donors. A multiplex PCR was run with 60 Vbeta primers and 13 Jbeta primers. Sequencing used immunoSEQ multiplex PCR; TCRdb keeps in-frame clones, though not all of them. The sample gives about 60,000 clones, 77% of which show up once; about 3.6% is in the top ten. The CDR3 runs to 14 residues. The ends were cut back, 1 base at V and 5 bases at J, with 11 bases in the middle. Germline CDR1 and CDR2: SGHTA and FQGNSA. Sequences were obtained from PBMCs. The V gene is TRBV7-2, the J gene TRBJ2-5; D perhaps matches TRBD2 (5 bases). This sequence originates from a woman in her forties in good health and CMV-seropositive. The CDR3 loop reads CASSLGGSQETQYF. In DNA, the CDR3 is TGTGCCAGCAGCTTAGGAGGGAGTCAGGAGACCCAGTACTTC. The entire variable domain, with the rest obtained from reference TRBV7-2 and TRBJ2-5, is as follows: GAGVSQSPSNKVTEKGKDVELRCDPISGHTALYWYRQSLGQGLEFLIYFQGNSAPDKSGLPSDRFSAERTGGSVSTLTIQRTQQEDSAVYLCASSLGGSQETQYFGPGTRLLVL.